Sequencing of this T cell receptor (beta chain) was carried out in a study of cytomegalovirus exposure and HLA in healthy donors. The CDR3 extends over 14 amino acids. Germline V gene lookup returns CDR1 GTSNPN and CDR2 SVGIG (reference sequence). Trimming cost V 5 bases and J 7 bases, with 18 bases left between them. Regarding the study as a whole: The later analysis indicated that the majority of CMV-associated TCR beta chains appeared HLA-restricted.

The PCR used 60 Vbeta and 13 Jbeta primers. Profiled with immunoSEQ multiplex PCR; TCRdb holds only in-frame clones, not every one. Counted here are around 75,000 clones, roughly 76% occurring once; the ten biggest clones make up over 2.5%. Concerning this clone: Its target is not known.

The TCR was taken from a young man in good health and CMV-seronegative. Source material: PBMCs. V usage is TRBV30 and J usage is TRBJ1-5; D is undetermined. The CDR3 loop reads CAWGTQVSLQPQHF. CDR3 DNA sequence: TGTGCCTGGGGCACCCAAGTAAGTTTGCAGCCCCAGCATTTT. Full variable domain (outside the CDR3, taken from reference TRBV30 and TRBJ1-5): SQTIHQWPATLVQPVGSPLSLECTVEGTSNPNLYWYRQAAGRGLQLLFYSVGIGQISSEVPQNLSASRPQDRQFILSSKKLLLSDSGFYLCAWGTQVSLQPQHFGDGTRLSIL.